This TCR beta chain was identified in a study of blood T cell repertoires in COVID-19. About the research overall: Material from acute and convalescent COVID-19 was sourced from the United States, Italy and Spain. PBMCs, B-cell-depleted T cells, or T cells provided the cDNA or gDNA that made up the material.

Germline V gene data show CDR1 as SGHVS and CDR2 as FQNEAQ. CDR3 length: 16 amino acids. Trimming stripped 4 bases from V and 7 bases from J, with 23 bases between. Methods used by the authors: For nucleated cells, counts were estimated from reference gene primer amplification. Only in-frame clones appear in the TCRdb table, and some are missing; sequencing was by immunoSEQ multiplex PCR. That table gives V, J and clone size, and the DNA gave D and trimming. This table holds tens of thousands of clones, approximately 90% found once. The clonotype originates from a woman of 80 years or more with active COVID-19. The J gene is TRBJ2-7, the V gene TRBV7-8; D remains unclear. Source material: peripheral blood. CDR3 region: CASSYSHSPPRNEQYF. CDR3 coding DNA: TGTGCCAGCAGCTATTCTCATTCGCCCCCGCGGAATGAGCAGTACTTC.